This TCR beta chain was identified during a study of T cells in localized non-small cell lung cancer. Germline V lookup: CDR1 SEHNR, CDR2 FQNEAQ (reference sequence). V lost 7 bases, J lost 5 bases, and 4 bases stayed unmatched. The CDR3 is made up of 13 amino acids. About this clone itself: Antigen: not known.

Assay used: immunoSEQ multiplex PCR; TCRdb lists only in-frame clones, some missing. The sample records tens of thousands of clones, around 93% being singletons. Findings and limits, study-wide: Without multi-region sequencing, intratumor heterogeneity could not be excluded.

The J gene is TRBJ2-2, the V gene TRBV7-9; TRBD2 matches at 7 bases. The material sequenced was peripheral blood mononuclear cells, taken before any cancer treatment. The receptor was derived from a female donor aged 60 or older with stage II lung adenocarcinoma. The CDR3 nucleotides read TGTGCCAGCAAGCGGGATACAACCGGGGAGCTGTTTTTT. It translates to CASKRDTTGELFF.